Listed here is a single TCR beta chain. Its antigen is still unknown. The PCR ran on 60 Vbeta and 13 Jbeta primers. Data came from immunoSEQ multiplex PCR; TCRdb stores just in-frame clones and leaves some out. The table has around 170,000 clones, approximately 81% seen once; the top ten hold 0.38%. This record belongs to a study of cytomegalovirus exposure and HLA in healthy donors. Study context: Across roughly 400 genotyped donors, 81% landed in the Caucasian-associated ancestry cluster. Study-level points and caveats: TCR beta chains numbering more than 150 were designated cytomegalovirus-associated.

Donors had nominal health at sampling but likely had unrecorded immune exposures. This CDR3 is built from 13 residues. V lost 1 base, J lost 11 bases, and 10 bases lay in between. Germline V gives CDR1 SGHNT, CDR2 YYREEE (reference sequence). This clonotype was sampled from a boy younger than 10 in good health and CMV-seronegative. This rearrangement joins TRBV5-4 to TRBJ1-6; perhaps TRBD1 as D (5 bases). Sequencing was performed on PBMCs. The CDR3 bases are TGTGCCAGCAGCTTGCAGGGAGGGACACCCCTCCACTTT. Its protein is CASSLQGGTPLHF.